Listed below are T cell receptor beta chains from one sample, sequenced in a study of neurological immune-mediated disorders. TCRdb called the 5' RACE reads again in MiXCR, with one record for every CDR3 protein. The table lists tens of thousands of distinct CDR3 sequences, less than 15% of them singletons. Sequenced sample: PBMCs. The receptors shown here come from a man between 25 and 39 years old in good health. The CDR3 runs from the conserved cysteine through the conserved F or W. A D gene is named only where the DNA matches it firmly. Size values are once, few and many counts, or a class for expanded clones, and some rows have none.

J gene	V gene	clone size	D gene	CDR3 DNA	CDR3 protein
TRBJ2-3	TRBV5-1	many	TRBD2	TGCGCCAGCGCCACACTAGCGGGCCTGACAGATACGCAGTATTTT	CASATLAGLTDTQYF
TRBJ1-2	TRBV30	many	NA	TGTGCCTGGGGCGCAACAGCCTATGGCTACACCTTC	CAWGATAYGYTF
TRBJ2-5	TRBV3-1	many	TRBD1	TGTGCCAGCAGCCATCAGGGACAGCATTTCGGGACCCAGTACTTC	CASSHQGQHFGTQYF
TRBJ2-3	TRBV12-3/TRBV12-4	many	TRBD2	TGTGCCAGCACCCCATCCGGGACTAGCGGGACAGATACGCAGTATTTT	CASTPSGTSGTDTQYF
TRBJ2-7	TRBV5-1	many	NA	TGCGCCAGCAGTCGGGGCGAAGGCTACGAGCAGTACTTC	CASSRGEGYEQYF
TRBJ2-5	TRBV6-5	many	NA	TGTGCCAGCAGTTACGGCGGGATTAAAGAGACCCAGTACTTC	CASSYGGIKETQYF
TRBJ2-7	TRBV12-3/TRBV12-4	many	TRBD2	TGTGCCAGCAGTCTAGCGGGAGACCCCTACGAGCAGTACTTC	CASSLAGDPYEQYF
TRBJ1-2	TRBV29-1	many	TRBD1	TGCAGCGTCGTGACAGGGGGCTACACCTTC	CSVVTGGYTF
TRBJ2-2	TRBV11-3	NA	TRBD1	TGTGCCAGCAGCCCGGGACAGGGGGCGAACACCGGGGAGCTGTTTTTT	CASSPGQGANTGELFF
TRBJ2-1	TRBV6-1	many	NA	TGTGCCAGCACCCTCAAGCCGGAGAACTACAATGAGCAGTTCTTC	CASTLKPENYNEQFF
TRBJ2-6	TRBV5-5	many	TRBD1	TGTGCCAGCAGCGTCACCGGGACAGCGACTTCCTTAGGGGCCAACGTCCTGACTTTC	CASSVTGTATSLGANVLTF
TRBJ2-2	TRBV7-9	many	TRBD1	TGTGCCAGCAGCTTATTAGGGGGCCCGAACACCGGGGAGCTGTTTTTT	CASSLLGGPNTGELFF
TRBJ1-2	TRBV4-3	NA	NA	TGCGCCAGCAGCCAAGTCAACGCAGGTGGATATGGCTACACCTTC	CASSQVNAGGYGYTF
TRBJ1-1	TRBV28	NA	NA	TGTGCCAGCAGTTCCAGGGGTATTGGCACTGAAGCTTTCTTT	CASSSRGIGTEAFF
TRBJ2-7	TRBV27	many	NA	TGTGCCAGCAGATATTTGGGCGAGCAGTACTTC	CASRYLGEQYF
TRBJ1-2	TRBV10-3	many	NA	TGTGCCATCAGTGTTGAGGCAGGGAACTATGGCTACACCTTC	CAISVEAGNYGYTF
TRBJ2-7	TRBV12-3/TRBV12-4	few	NA	TGTGCCAGCAGTTTTTCGGGACACCTCTACGAGCAGTACTTC	CASSFSGHLYEQYF
TRBJ1-4	TRBV28	once	NA	TGTGCCAGCAGTGCTCAGGGAATGGGTGAAAAACTGTTTTTT	CASSAQGMGEKLFF
TRBJ2-1	TRBV15	many	NA	TGTGCCACCAGCATCCCTCCCGGGGGCGGGTTTGAGCAGTTCTTC	CATSIPPGGGFEQFF
TRBJ2-5	TRBV7-3	many	TRBD2	TGTGCCAGCGGGAGGGCCGGCCAAGAGACCCAGTACTTC	CASGRAGQETQYF
TRBJ2-5	TRBV5-1	NA	TRBD2	TGCGCCAGCAGCTTGGTTGTGGCTAGCGGATGGGAGACCCAGTACTTC	CASSLVVASGWETQYF
TRBJ1-4	TRBV4-2	many	NA	TGTGCCAGCATGCAGGCAACTAATGAAAAACTGTTTTTT	CASMQATNEKLFF
TRBJ2-7	TRBV6-2/TRBV6-3	few	NA	TGTGCCAGCAGTTACCCGGACGAGCAGTACTTC	CASSYPDEQYF
TRBJ2-2	TRBV10-2	many	NA	TGCGCCGCCCAAGTCGGATCGGACAGTCGTAACACCGGGGAGCTGTTTTTT	CAAQVGSDSRNTGELFF
TRBJ2-1	TRBV18	many	TRBD2	TGTGCCAGCTCACCACGCGGGAGTTCGGTGAATGAGCAGTTCTTC	CASSPRGSSVNEQFF
TRBJ2-1	TRBV29-1	NA	TRBD1	TGCAGCGTTGAGGTAGGACAGGGCGATGAGCAGTTCTTC	CSVEVGQGDEQFF
TRBJ2-5	TRBV20-1	many	TRBD1	TGCAGTGCAGAGACAGGGGGCCTGACGGAGACCCAGTACTTC	CSAETGGLTETQYF
TRBJ2-7	TRBV20-1	many	NA	TGCAGTGCTAGAGATAGGCAGCGGAGCGTGTACGAGCAGTACTTC	CSARDRQRSVYEQYF
TRBJ2-5	TRBV9	many	NA	TGTGCCAGCAGCGTAGATCAGGGTGGCAGCCAAGAGACCCAGTACTTC	CASSVDQGGSQETQYF
TRBJ1-1	TRBV25-1	many	NA	TGTGCCAGCACCTATGGGGGGACGGACACTGAAGCTTTCTTT	CASTYGGTDTEAFF
TRBJ2-1	TRBV7-3	many	NA	TGTGCCAGCAGGCCAGGCCCCGGAGACAATGAGCAGTTCTTC	CASRPGPGDNEQFF
TRBJ1-5	TRBV20-1	many	NA	TGCAGTGGGCGCTCGGGTGGGAATCAGCCCCAGCATTTT	CSGRSGGNQPQHF
TRBJ2-4	TRBV20-1	many	NA	TGCAGTGCTAGGGGGACTGGCACCAAAAACATTCAGTACTTC	CSARGTGTKNIQYF
TRBJ2-3	TRBV29-1	many	NA	TGCAGCGTTGCACTCGGTGGGGGCACAGATACGCAGTATTTT	CSVALGGGTDTQYF
TRBJ2-4	TRBV28	many	NA	TGTGCCAGCAAAAAAGTGACTAGTTCGACAGGCAAAAACATTCAGTACTTC	CASKKVTSSTGKNIQYF
TRBJ2-6	TRBV7-8	many	TRBD2	TGTGCCAGCAGCTTAGGGGGGGGTAACCCTGGGGCCAACGTCCTGACTTTC	CASSLGGGNPGANVLTF
TRBJ2-3	TRBV20-1	many	NA	TGCAGTGCTAGACGGATTAGGACAGATACGCAGTATTTT	CSARRIRTDTQYF
TRBJ2-7	TRBV5-5	many	NA	TGTGCCAGCTCCTCGGTGGCCACCTACGAGCAGTACTTC	CASSSVATYEQYF
TRBJ1-6	TRBV6-1	few	NA	TGTGCCAGCAGTGGCCGGACAGATAATTCACCCCTCCACTTT	CASSGRTDNSPLHF
TRBJ2-1	TRBV6-1	NA	TRBD2	TGTGCCAGCAGTGGGGCGGGAGGGGACAATGAGCAGTTCTTC	CASSGAGGDNEQFF
TRBJ1-5	TRBV20-1	many	NA	TGCAGTGGAGGAGTTAATAGCAATCAGCCCCAGCATTTT	CSGGVNSNQPQHF
TRBJ1-2	TRBV2	many	TRBD1	TGTGCCAGCAACGGCCTAGTGGGACAGGGGATTTCTGGCTACACCTTC	CASNGLVGQGISGYTF
TRBJ2-7	TRBV9	many	NA	TGTGCCAGCAGCGCGCCCCGGGACTCATTTACCTACGAGCAGTACTTC	CASSAPRDSFTYEQYF
TRBJ2-2	TRBV9	many	NA	TGTGCCAGCAGCTTTTCCCTGGGGGGGGACAGCTACACCGGGGAGCTGTTTTTT	CASSFSLGGDSYTGELFF
TRBJ1-1	TRBV5-1	many	NA	TGCGCCAGCAGCGGGGACCGGATGACCACTGAAGCTTTCTTT	CASSGDRMTTEAFF
TRBJ2-7	TRBV5-5	NA	TRBD1	TGTGCCAGCAGCTACCCGGGACAGGGGGCCTACGAGCAGTACTTC	CASSYPGQGAYEQYF
TRBJ2-7	TRBV28	many	NA	TGTGCCAGCAGTTTACCACAGAACTACGAGCAGTACTTC	CASSLPQNYEQYF
TRBJ1-1	TRBV20-1	many	NA	TGCAGTGCTAGAGTGGGCAGGGGAGGCACTGAAGCTTTCTTT	CSARVGRGGTEAFF
TRBJ2-7	TRBV5-5	many	NA	TGTGCCAGCAGCCGAGGGCAGGGGCGCGAGCAGTACTTC	CASSRGQGREQYF